This paragraph reports one T cell receptor (beta chain). The antigen this receptor binds is unknown. Base qualities were left out, and no much larger clone turns up one base away. This specimen's time point label, interpreted: newly diagnosed GD, antithyroid drugs for less than 3 months. For both TCR sequencing and RNA sequencing, RNA was extracted from PBMCs using TRIzol. The diagnosis of Graves' disease followed American Thyroid Association guidelines. The patients came from an endocrinology department in Xi'an, China. Each patient gave approximately 10 milliliters of peripheral blood, collected in an EDTA anticoagulant tube. Ficoll Paque Plus density gradient separation was used to isolate PBMCs, and no further T cell sorting was done. An Agilent 2100 Bioanalyzer and agarose gel were used to check RNA quality, and a NanoDrop 2000 was used to measure RNA concentration. The cysteine opens and the phenylalanine closes a CDR3 of 16 amino acids. Only CDR3 DNA is held: 48 bases, read in frame from base 1. The germline V gene yields SGDLS for CDR1 and YYNGEE for CDR2. Unmatched junction bases come to 11, with V trimmed by 4 bases and J by 6 bases.

The library was built by means of multiplex PCR. Sequencing used an Illumina HiSeq 4000. To build TCR beta libraries, CDR3 regions were amplified by Arm-PCR using iRepertoire HTBI primers. Gel purification was performed on PCR products prior to sequencing. The published analysis was carried out like this. Gene usage analysis of CDR3 amino acid clonotypes used the approximately 62 TRBV and 14 TRBJ segments found across samples. Filtered high-quality paired reads were merged into contigs using COPE and FqMerger. BLAST was used to align contigs to IMGT TRBV, TRBD and TRBJ reference genes, and CDR3 was defined according to IMGT. Highly expanded clones were defined as clonotypes with a frequency above 0.1%. Shannon entropy was used to measure repertoire diversity, and the Gini coefficient was used to measure V-J evenness. Clonotypes shared by more than one individual were considered public. The public reads were quality trimmed at Q25 with fastp and then assembled into clones with MiXCR by TCRdb, keeping productive beta chains. All rows with the same CDR3 protein become a single entry with the most common DNA and genes. In this record, the V and J calls reflect TCRdb's handling and not the investigators' own analysis. This sample gives 360,000 or so distinct CDR3 sequences in total; about 17% of them show up just once. Clones ranked in the top ten supply over 20% of the sample.

The entry originates in a study of regulatory T cells in long-lasting Graves disease (dated by TCRdb to the early 2020s). Study-level background: Newly diagnosed Graves' disease patients had taken antithyroid drugs for less than 3 months. TCR sequencing covered some 13 persistent and 20 newly diagnosed Graves' disease patients, 33 samples in total. This study used TCR sequencing and RNA sequencing of peripheral blood to compare persistent Graves' disease patients against newly diagnosed Graves' disease patients. The study was conducted in China and was registered as a clinical trial.

General findings and caveats noted by the study authors: As a limitation, the authors acknowledged that the small sample size may reduce accuracy. TRBV28, TRBJ1-2 and TRBJ2-5 were preferentially used in persistent disease, while TRBV20-1 and TRBJ2-1 were favored in newly diagnosed disease. Patients with persistent disease shared more public clonotypes (approximately 2,500) than newly diagnosed patients did (966). Sequencing and analysis were restricted to the TCR beta chain. Peripheral blood alone was examined, since thyroid tissue, which constituted the primary lesion, could not be accessed. Lower TCR Shannon entropy and fewer highly expanded clones were observed in persistent Graves' disease patients than in newly diagnosed patients, which suggested clonal expansion.

The data also belong to a second study, concerning T cells in Graves' hyperthyroidism and ophthalmopathy. The second study's paper adds: Stable Graves' hyperthyroidism was defined as no progression to ophthalmopathy during 18 months of follow-up. The hyperthyroidism patients were between 18 and 65 years old and newly diagnosed, with a disease duration of less than 2 months. The study excluded patients with uncontrolled infections, other autoimmune diseases, pregnancy or lactation. Diagnoses relied on clinical symptoms, serum thyroxine and TRAb, thyroid ultrasound and orbital computed tomography. The TCR CDR3 was subjected to a first round of RT-PCR using the HTBI primer set and the Qiagen OneStep RT-PCR kit. Blood samples also contained most of the expanded thyroid clonotypes (frequency above 0.001), which suggests that blood repertoires may reflect thyroid immune responses. A model built on a 13 V-J signature distinguished ophthalmopathy from stable hyperthyroidism, reaching about 89% sensitivity and 81.08% specificity in cross-validation and 80%/75% in testing. In validation, the model predicted progression to ophthalmopathy a median of around six months before onset, with about 64% sensitivity and about 75% specificity. To identify TCR V-J signatures that set the groups apart, the researchers used a discovery cohort of about a hundred patients, made up of under 45 with Graves' ophthalmopathy and some 55 with stable Graves' hyperthyroidism. Prospective prediction of ophthalmopathy was tested in an independent validation cohort consisting of fewer than 20 hyperthyroidism patients and 15 or so patients who later progressed to ophthalmopathy. The 75 to 100 discovery patients were randomly split 7:3 into training and test sets. In several Graves' hyperthyroidism patients, the study also compared T-cell repertoires from thyroid tissue with T-cell repertoires from blood. Once sampling was done, hyperthyroidism patients were given methimazole at a starting dose of 30 mg daily, whereas ophthalmopathy patients were given high-dose intravenous methylprednisolone. Libraries were constructed in a second round of multiplex PCR, after which size selection and purification were carried out. Libraries were sequenced paired-end with 100 bp reads on an Illumina HiSeq2000. SOAPnuke was used to process the raw data, throwing out any read that contained adapters or uncalled bases, had a mean Phred below 15, or lacked an exact constant-primer or identifier match. High-quality paired reads were merged with COPE v1.2.5, and unique nucleotide sequences were defined as clonotypes. MiTCR v1.1 was used to align clonotypes to the IMGT TRBV, TRBD and TRBJ reference segments. Analysis was restricted to V-J combinations with a frequency above 0.0001, which covered 99.2% of repertoires. The TCS score was defined as the ratio of F50 (clonal expansion) to E x V (chaos), calculated using BLOSUM62-based TCRdist between CDR3 peptides within each V-J. Welch's t-statistics and random forest reduced around 510 V-J features to about 12, which were used in a naive Bayes classifier (R e1071). No statistical method was used to fix the sample size in advance, and group allocation was not hidden from the investigators. According to the paper, TCR Vbeta CDR3 sequencing was carried out on 135 peripheral blood samples, which came from fewer than 50 ophthalmopathy, under 85 hyperthyroidism and approximately 17 progressor patients.

This clonotype was obtained from a woman between 18 and 30 years old with Graves disease. Donor details come from another sample of the same person, matched by shared clones. The specimen was peripheral blood mononuclear cells (PBMCs), collected at new diagnosis, from a patient treated with antithyroid drugs. The chain uses TRBV9 and TRBJ2-2, with TRBD1 identical over 8 junction bases. The nucleotide sequence reads TGTGCCAGCAGCCCCTATGGACAGGGTGTTGCCGGGGAGCTGTTTTTT. Translated, this is CASSPYGQGVAGELFF.